A selection of T cell receptor beta chains follows, all from one sample in a study of T-cell memory formation after mild COVID-19. TCRdb reprocessed the 5' RACE reads with MiXCR, giving one entry per CDR3 protein. Among 550,000 to 600,000 distinct CDR3 sequences, 15% to 20% were seen once, and the ten largest hold about 7.5%. The sample consisted of PBMCs or a T cell subset sorted from them (not recorded which). The receptors come from an adult woman who had mild COVID-19 (a few samples of this study predate the infection). Cell type and time point are not known. CDR3s include the opening cysteine and the closing phenylalanine or tryptophan. D genes are given only for firm matches. The size field is filled for only some rows; it gives once, few, many or a size class.

>TRBJ1-2|.|TRBV2|.
CASLDTYGYTF
TGTGCCAGCCTAGACACGTATGGCTACACCTTC
>TRBJ1-5|.|TRBV5-6|.
CASSFERGPPNQPQHF
TGTGCCAGCAGCTTCGAGCGGGGGCCTCCCAATCAGCCCCAGCATTTT
>TRBJ2-3|.|TRBV7-2|few
CASSLGVVDTQYF
TGTGCCAGCAGCTTAGGGGTAGTAGATACGCAGTATTTT
>TRBJ2-1|TRBD1|TRBV24-1|many
CATSENRDRVWDEQFF
TGTGCCACCAGTGAGAACCGGGACAGGGTTTGGGATGAGCAGTTCTTC
>TRBJ2-7|.|TRBV12-3/TRBV12-4|many
CASSRGSYEQYF
TGTGCCAGCAGTCGAGGCTCCTACGAGCAGTACTTC
>TRBJ2-3|.|TRBV5-4|.
CASSSGHSASTDTQYF
TGTGCCAGCAGCTCGGGGCACAGTGCTAGCACAGATACGCAGTATTTT
>TRBJ1-2|TRBD1|TRBV5-1|.
CASSADRARGYTF
TGCGCCAGCAGCGCCGACAGGGCTCGGGGCTACACCTTC
>TRBJ1-4|TRBD1|TRBV14|.
CASSQDRGWNEKLFF
TGTGCCAGCAGCCAGGACAGGGGGTGGAATGAAAAACTGTTTTTT
>TRBJ1-1|TRBD1|TRBV29-1|.
CSVRGQVATEAFF
TGCAGCGTCCGAGGACAGGTTGCGACTGAAGCTTTCTTT
>TRBJ2-1|TRBD1|TRBV12-3/TRBV12-4|few
CASSAPGQGNEQFF
TGTGCCAGCAGTGCCCCGGGACAGGGGAATGAGCAGTTCTTC
>TRBJ1-1|TRBD1|TRBV20-1|.
CSVTGFTEAFF
TGCAGTGTGACAGGGTTCACTGAAGCTTTCTTT
>TRBJ1-5|TRBD1|TRBV12-3/TRBV12-4|.
CASSTQGVFGDQPQHF
TGTGCCAGCAGTACACAGGGGGTGTTCGGGGATCAGCCCCAGCATTTT
>TRBJ2-1|.|TRBV7-8|.
CASSSRLGLHNEQLF
TGTGCCAGCAGCTCCAGACTAGGATTGCACAATGAGCAGTTATTC
>TRBJ1-2|.|TRBV19|few
CASNGAGVNYGYTF
TGTGCCAGTAATGGAGCAGGGGTTAACTATGGCTACACCTTC
>TRBJ2-3|TRBD2|TRBV7-6|few
CASSYGGASGTQYF
TGTGCCAGCAGCTACGGGGGGGCGAGTGGTACGCAGTATTTT
>TRBJ2-5|.|TRBV25-1|.
CASRPGKETQYF
TGTGCCAGCAGACCCGGCAAAGAGACCCAGTACTTC
>TRBJ2-3|.|TRBV24-1|many
CATSASTVTDTQYF
TGTGCCACCAGTGCATCCACTGTCACAGATACGCAGTATTTT
>TRBJ1-2|TRBD1|TRBV5-6|.
CASSTGQEEYGYTF
TGTGCCAGCAGCACAGGACAGGAGGAGTATGGCTACACCTTC
>TRBJ2-3|.|TRBV3-1|.
CASSQPDGYTDTQYF
TGTGCCAGCAGCCAACCTGACGGATACACAGATACGCAGTATTTT
>TRBJ2-3|.|TRBV7-9|.
CASSLVSSLGDTQYF
TGTGCCAGCAGCTTAGTATCTAGCCTCGGGGATACGCAGTATTTT
>TRBJ1-5|.|TRBV5-5|few
CASSLVESNQPQHF
TGTGCCAGCAGCTTGGTAGAGAGCAATCAGCCCCAGCATTTT
>TRBJ1-2|.|TRBV12-3/TRBV12-4|.
CASSLGQGGYDGGYTF
TGTGCCAGCAGTTTAGGGCAGGGAGGCTATGATGGCGGCTACACCTTC
>TRBJ2-3|TRBD1|TRBV7-2|.
CASSLMGQGVDTQYF
TGTGCCAGCAGCTTAATGGGGCAGGGGGTGGATACGCAGTATTTT
>TRBJ1-1|.|TRBV10-3|few
CAIKGPSSNTEAFF
TGTGCCATCAAAGGACCCTCATCAAACACTGAAGCTTTCTTT
>TRBJ2-7|.|TRBV7-2|few
CASSLFAGTSYEQYF
TGTGCCAGCAGCTTATTTGCGGGAACAAGCTACGAGCAGTACTTC
>TRBJ2-2|.|TRBV19|few
CASSMRPAGGELFF
TGTGCCAGTAGTATGCGGCCGGCCGGCGGGGAGCTGTTTTTT
>TRBJ2-1|TRBD2|TRBV25-1|few
CASTLPRGSNDNEQFF
TGTGCCAGCACTCTCCCTCGCGGGAGTAACGACAATGAGCAGTTCTTC
>TRBJ1-5|.|TRBV15|.
CATSREVEPQHF
TGTGCCACCAGCAGAGAGGTAGAGCCCCAGCATTTT
>TRBJ1-1|.|TRBV3-1|.
CASSRRGMNTEAFF
TGTGCCAGCAGCCGCCGGGGCATGAACACTGAAGCTTTCTTT
>TRBJ1-3|.|TRBV5-8|few
CASSFGSRGYGNTIYF
TGTGCCAGCAGCTTCGGCAGCAGGGGATATGGAAACACCATATATTTT
>TRBJ2-2|TRBD1|TRBV29-1|few
CSVRQGGRGELFF
TGCAGCGTCCGACAGGGTGGGCGCGGGGAGCTGTTTTTT
>TRBJ2-3|.|TRBV10-3|.
CAIKAGWTDTQYF
TGTGCCATCAAGGCGGGGTGGACAGATACGCAGTATTTT
>TRBJ2-7|TRBD1|TRBV6-1|few
CASGTETYEQYF
TGTGCCAGCGGGACAGAAACGTACGAGCAGTACTTC
>TRBJ2-2|.|TRBV9|few
CASSVESGAGELFF
TGTGCCAGCAGCGTAGAGTCGGGAGCCGGGGAGCTGTTTTTT
>TRBJ1-6|.|TRBV7-6|few
CASSPRPGQTKKDYNSPLHF
TGTGCCAGCAGCCCCCGTCCAGGACAGACCAAGAAAGACTATAATTCACCCCTCCACTTT
>TRBJ2-1|TRBD2|TRBV9|few
CASSGTGLADYNEQFF
TGTGCCAGCAGCGGAACGGGACTAGCGGACTACAATGAGCAGTTCTTC
>TRBJ2-1|.|TRBV4-2|.
CASSQEMSSYNEQFF
TGTGCCAGCAGCCAAGAGATGAGCTCCTACAATGAGCAGTTCTTC
>TRBJ1-2|.|TRBV30|.
CAWTGGGSGGYTF
TGTGCCTGGACTGGGGGAGGGTCGGGTGGCTACACCTTC
>TRBJ2-1|.|TRBV11-3|.
CASSPHPNYNEQFF
TGTGCCAGCAGCCCCCACCCGAACTACAATGAGCAGTTCTTC
>TRBJ2-3|.|TRBV6-6|.
CASRLVSTDTQYF
TGTGCCAGCAGACTCGTCAGCACAGATACGCAGTATTTT
>TRBJ2-5|TRBD2|TRBV5-4|.
CASRGTSGSQETQYF
TGTGCCAGCAGAGGGACTAGCGGTTCACAAGAGACCCAGTACTTC
>TRBJ2-1|TRBD2|TRBV6-1|.
CASRTGTSGDEQFF
TGTGCCAGCAGGACCGGGACTAGCGGCGATGAGCAGTTCTTC
>TRBJ1-5|.|TRBV5-6|few
CASSSLVGNQPQHF
TGTGCCAGCAGCTCACTCGTTGGCAATCAGCCCCAGCATTTT
>TRBJ2-7|.|TRBV12-3/TRBV12-4|.
CASSQRGEQYF
TGTGCCAGCAGTCAAAGGGGCGAGCAGTACTTC
>TRBJ1-1|.|TRBV30|few
CAWSPLGGMNTEAFF
TGTGCCTGGAGTCCGCTTGGGGGGATGAACACTGAAGCTTTCTTT
>TRBJ2-6|.|TRBV5-6|.
CASSLGPLSGANVLTF
TGTGCCAGCAGCCTGGGACCTTTGTCTGGGGCCAACGTCCTGACTTTC
>TRBJ1-1|.|TRBV3-1|.
CASSQDWGGAEAFF
TGTGCCAGCAGCCAAGATTGGGGAGGGGCTGAAGCTTTCTTT
>TRBJ2-3|TRBD2|TRBV4-2|once
CASGLTVATSGTDTQYF
TGTGCCAGCGGCCTAACCGTGGCGACTAGCGGGACAGATACGCAGTATTTT
>TRBJ2-3|TRBD2|TRBV7-8|.
CASSLILLAGSGDTQYF
TGTGCCAGCAGCTTAATTCTTCTAGCGGGTAGTGGGGATACGCAGTATTTT
>TRBJ2-1|.|TRBV7-6|.
CASSGSRPNEQFF
TGTGCCAGCAGTGGTAGTCGTCCCAATGAGCAGTTCTTC
>TRBJ2-1|TRBD2|TRBV11-2|many
CASSHLAGADNEQFF
TGTGCCAGCAGTCACCTAGCGGGGGCCGACAATGAGCAGTTCTTC
>TRBJ2-7|.|TRBV2|.
CASYGTGVVSSYEQYF
TGTGCCAGCTATGGCACCGGGGTCGTCAGCTCCTACGAGCAGTACTTC
>TRBJ2-7|TRBD1|TRBV9|few
CASSAEPDRGNPYEQYF
TGTGCCAGCAGCGCGGAACCGGACAGGGGTAACCCCTACGAGCAGTACTTC
>TRBJ1-4|.|TRBV7-8|.
CASSAAYTGKGNEKLFF
TGTGCCAGCAGCGCCGCTTACACAGGGAAGGGTAATGAAAAACTGTTTTTT
>TRBJ2-4|.|TRBV12-3/TRBV12-4|few
CASSLDYLSAKNIQYF
TGTGCCAGCAGTTTAGACTACTTAAGCGCCAAAAACATTCAGTACTTC
>TRBJ1-1|.|TRBV5-1|.
CASSRGIQEAFF
TGCGCCAGCAGCCGAGGAATTCAAGAAGCTTTCTTT
>TRBJ2-6|.|TRBV5-4|.
CASSIRGPGANVLTF
TGTGCCAGCAGCATCAGGGGACCTGGGGCCAACGTCCTGACTTTC